This record looks at one T cell receptor (beta chain) sequence and its context. This clone was seen repeatedly, ten times or more. The antigen this receptor binds is unknown. There are no base qualities to consult, and no much larger clone falls within one base. This sample was included in a study of T cells after posttransplantation cyclophosphamide (dated by TCRdb to about 2016). Regarding the complete study: Using TRB sequencing, the study followed how the T cell repertoire rebuilt after myeloablative bone marrow transplantation with posttransplantation cyclophosphamide given as GVHD prophylaxis. Samples from a few dozen PTCy-treated patients and 15 to 20 related bone marrow donors of those patients were subjected to antigen receptor sequencing. Blood from all 30 or so PTCy patients who had 1-year posttransplant specimens underwent TRB sequencing. In 3 patients, up to about 3 additional blood samples taken between 2 and 5.2 years after transplant also underwent TRB sequencing, as did pretransplant blood from 4 patients. TRA and TRB clonality were tightly correlated in 9 or 10 samples, so subsequent TCR analyses focused on TRB only. Public TRB sequences were searched against a database of over 3,000 sequences associated with responses to pathogens, tumor antigens, self-antigens and alloantigens.

Findings and caveats that apply to the study as a whole: Donor-recipient similarity was low at 1-2 months but increased during the first year, and donor CD8+ memory clones often dominated later blood repertoires. Across a few dozen patients, TRB clonality was highly associated with recipient CMV seropositivity and CMV reactivation, and diversity in PTCy patients was similar to diversity in CNI/methotrexate controls. The TRB repertoires of T cells infiltrating skin or the GI tract showed only limited overlap with the TRB repertoires found in blood.

TRB sequencing used genomic DNA with the immunoSEQ assay at survey resolution or the hsTCRB kit. For the original study's pipeline: The immunoSEQ software handled initial read processing, and the LymphoSeq R package was used for repertoire analyses. For each TRB dataset, clonality was calculated as 1 minus normalized Shannon entropy, and the Gini coefficient was computed as well. To infer phenotypes in unsorted samples, TRB sequences from sorted subsets of the recipient or donor were mapped onto the unsorted samples of the same recipient. The immuneACCESS repertoire file appears here via TCRdb, limited to in-frame rearrangements. These files lack a portion of the clones; in checked studies, under half of the deficit traces to unresolved V genes, and the cause of the others is not known. Clone size and the V and J calls come from that table; the DNA yielded D and trimming. In this sample, fewer than 40,000 clones appear, none counted once only. 6.5% to 7% of the sample is in the top ten clones.

The germline V gene (reference sequence) gives CDR1 as LNHDA and CDR2 as SQIVND. From the cysteine through the phenylalanine, the CDR3 covers 14 amino acids. Only the CDR3 DNA is retained, 42 bases long and in frame from the first base. V gives up 1 base and J gives up 5 bases, and the segment between their germline ends measures 12 bases. Related bone marrow donors provided peripheral blood samples on the day of marrow donation. Peripheral blood and bone marrow mononuclear cells were isolated by Ficoll-Hypaque density centrifugation and were cryopreserved. This TCR was sampled from a woman in her 50s in good health and a related stem cell transplant donor. The sequenced sample was PBMCs. This chain joins TRBV19 to TRBJ2-7; the D gene may be TRBD1 or TRBD2, since each aligns over 6 bases. For the CDR3, the sequence is CASSIVYREDEQYF. The DNA sequence is given as TGTGCCAGTAGTATAGTTTACAGGGAGGACGAGCAGTACTTC.